This TCR beta chain came from a study of cytomegalovirus exposure and HLA in healthy donors. The study, taken as a whole, reports: Roughly uniform sequencing depth across donors was assumed, possibly incorrectly. Cytomegalovirus status was reportedly diagnosed by the classifier with high sensitivity and specificity.

This clone has only a few counts. Its antigen is currently unknown. The V end was cut by 5 bases, the J end by 1 base, with 12 bases between. CDR3 length: 13 amino acids. Germline CDR1 is GTSNPN and CDR2 is SVGIG (reference sequence). 60 Vbeta and 13 Jbeta primers were used in PCR. How the authors handled the data: A later analysis tallied roughly 77 million unique TCR beta chains, approximately 11 million of them shared. Libraries were prepared by immunoSEQ multiplex PCR; TCRdb keeps only in-frame clonotypes and omits some of them. The V and J calls and the clone size are those of that table, but D and trimming were determined from the DNA. The sample yields about 130,000 clones, roughly 79% seen once.

The sequenced sample was PBMCs. This receptor was obtained from a woman aged 50 to 60 in good health and CMV-seronegative. The chain recombines TRBV30 with TRBJ2-7; D ambiguous. The CDR3 is CAWAPRNSYEQYF. DNA of the CDR3: TGTGCCTGGGCTCCCAGAAATTCCTACGAGCAGTACTTC.